This record concerns one T cell receptor beta chain sequence. This sample is part of a study of blood T cell repertoires in COVID-19. About the research overall: The analysed material was cDNA or gDNA that came from T cells, B-cell-depleted T cells, or PBMCs.

Source study methods: Amplifying reference gene primers gave estimates of nucleated cell counts. Profiled with immunoSEQ multiplex PCR; TCRdb holds only in-frame clones, not every one. The DNA was the basis for D and trimming; V, J and clone size are from that table. The data contain 150,000 to 200,000 clones, 86% of them singletons. Seattle patient enrollment occurred during active infection, with longitudinal follow-up thereafter. This CDR3 region has 13 residues. V shed 2 bases and J shed 1 base, with 8 bases lying between them. Germline lookup yields CDR1 GTSNPN and CDR2 SVGIG (reference sequence).

The chain joins TRBV30 to TRBJ1-1; D uncertain. The material sequenced was peripheral blood. The sequence was obtained from a woman in her sixties with COVID-19, enrolled during active disease. Here the CDR3 DNA reads TGTGCCTGGAGTCACGACTGGAACACTGAAGCTTTCTTT. Amino acids: CAWSHDWNTEAFF.